This T cell receptor (beta chain) appears in the sequencing data of a study of regulatory T cells in long-lasting Graves disease. The study, taken as a whole, reports: When disease was persistent, TRBV28, TRBJ1-2 and TRBJ2-5 were the favored segments.

Time point reported: newly diagnosed GD, antithyroid drugs for less than 3 months. RNA from PBMCs was the source of the TCR library. A peripheral blood sample, roughly 8.5 milliliters in volume, was drawn into EDTA tubes. The CDR3 sequence is 16 residues long. CDR1 is MNHNS and CDR2 is SASEGT in the germline V gene. Of note for this clonotype: Its target is unknown. Germline is not matched at one junction end, which may reflect a read error.

Building of the TCR beta libraries involved iRepertoire HTBI primers and Arm-PCR of CDR3 regions. TCRdb itself ran the multiplex PCR reads through MiXCR, one entry per CDR3 protein. The table has some 490,000 distinct CDR3 sequences, about 12% seen once; the top ten hold around 9.3%. This same sample was also taken into another study, of T cells in Graves' hyperthyroidism and ophthalmopathy.

Here the sequenced sample was peripheral blood mononuclear cells (PBMCs), taken at new diagnosis, from a patient treated with antithyroid drugs. This receptor was taken from a woman aged 30 to 39 with Graves disease. The gene calls are TRBV6-1 and TRBJ2-7, with 9 bases matching TRBD2. The CDR3 DNA reads TGTGCCAGCAGTCCTCTCTGGCGGGAGGGCGTCCACGAGCAGCACTTC. Translation: CASSPLWREGVHEQHF.